The rows below give T cell receptor beta chains drawn from one sample of a study of CD8+ T cells in alopecia areata. TCRdb's table, derived via immunoSEQ multiplex PCR, lists solely in-frame clones and lacks some. Found here are 95,000 to 100,000 clones, just under 60% of them singletons; the top ten hold less than 20%. The sample consisted of CD8+ T cells sorted from blood, taken at approximately week 61, from a patient treated with tofacitinib. These receptors all stem from a human donor with alopecia areata. Both conserved end residues are part of each CDR3.

j_call,v_call,cdr3_aa
TRBJ1-6,TRBV19,CASLGATLHF
TRBJ2-3,TRBV7-8,CASSLTGADTDTQYF
TRBJ2-2,TRBV7-9,CASSFVLRQGVTGELFF
TRBJ2-2,TRBV7-6,CASSGRANTGELFF
TRBJ2-2,TRBV7-9,CASNAYNRDTGELFF
TRBJ1-1,TRBV30,CAWSVSQGRTEAFF
TRBJ2-2,TRBV13,CASISVDTGELFF
TRBJ2-7,TRBV5-1,CASSSRNSSYEQYF
TRBJ1-2,TRBV11-2,CASSPKDTFGYTF
TRBJ2-3,TRBV19,CASNPTSGTDTQYF
TRBJ2-5,TRBV14,CASSQARWETQYF
TRBJ2-7,TRBV13,CASSGRTTLGLYEQYF
TRBJ2-1,TRBV5-1,CASRFRGPYNEQFF
TRBJ2-5,TRBV7-3,CASSRGGGEETQYF
TRBJ1-2,TRBV29-1,CSVYMGLYGYTF
TRBJ1-2,TRBV29-1,CSVEVGTGEGGYTF
TRBJ2-1,TRBV6-1,CASSLSGTTYNEQFF
TRBJ1-6,TRBV6-1,CASRATQGINSPLHF
TRBJ1-1,TRBV27,CASSLSVNTEAFF
TRBJ1-6,TRBV2,CASSVRGPQPMSPNSPLHF
TRBJ2-7,TRBV5-1,CASSVQGEQYF
TRBJ1-1,TRBV12-5,CASGPWTGNTEAFF